The 3 T cell receptor beta chains below were found in one sample sequenced in a study of identifying expanded T cells in peripheral blood (dated by TCRdb to the late 2010s). Receptor libraries were prepared by the immunoSEQ multiplex PCR assay. In TCRdb, the immuneACCESS table is reduced to in-frame sequences with V and J assigned. These tables do not hold every clone; where another copy was compared, an unresolved V gene accounts for under half, and the others remain unexplained. This sample gives about 100,000 clones in total; around 88% of them show up just once. The ten largest clonotypes hold about a sixth of the sample. The specimen was blood. Receptor source: a person between 18 and 75 years old in good health.

This chain links TRBV4-3 with TRBJ2-7; unclear D gene. Between the trimmed V and J ends, which lost 0 bases and 1 base, there was a span of 10 bases. The germline V gene has CDR1 LGHNA and CDR2 YSLEER. The CDR3 is 15 amino acids. The chain's CDR3 is CASSQDTTSSYEQYF. The CDR3 DNA is TGCGCCAGCAGCCAAGATACGACCTCATCCTACGAGCAGTACTTC.

This CDR3 is CTSGGQENYGYTF. CDR3 nucleotides: TGCACCAGCGGTGGACAGGAAAACTATGGCTACACCTTC. V usage is TRBV1 and J usage is TRBJ1-2; TRBD1, the D gene given by the table, was not confirmed from the DNA. TRBV1 is a pseudogene segment. The CDR3 consists of 13 residues.

The chain links TRBV15 to TRBJ2-1, with D possibly matching TRBD1 (6 bases). The CDR3 has 15 residues. V was clipped by 3 bases and J by 7 bases, with 16 bases between them. Germline-derived CDR1 and CDR2 are LNHNV and YYDKDF (reference sequence). CDR3 protein: CATSRARGFGNEQFF. In DNA form, the CDR3 reads TGTGCCACCAGCAGGGCTAGGGGGTTCGGGAATGAGCAGTTCTTC.